This T cell receptor beta chain originates from a study of T-cell memory formation after mild COVID-19. Germline CDR1 reads MGHDK; CDR2 reads SYGVNS. CDR3 size: 14 residues. MiXCR, run by TCRdb on the 5' RACE reads, gives a single entry per CDR3 protein. Counted here are about 470,000 distinct CDR3 sequences, around a quarter occurring once; the ten biggest clones make up approximately 12%. The rearrangement uses TRBV25-1 and TRBJ2-7, with D possibly TRBD2 on 7 matching bases. The source material was PBMCs or a T cell subset sorted from them (not recorded which). This receptor was obtained from an adult woman who had mild COVID-19 (a few samples of this study predate the infection). Cell type and time point are not known. Here the CDR3 DNA reads TGTGCGTGTACTCGGGGGGACATTTCCTACGAGCAGTACTTC. As protein: CACTRGDISYEQYF.